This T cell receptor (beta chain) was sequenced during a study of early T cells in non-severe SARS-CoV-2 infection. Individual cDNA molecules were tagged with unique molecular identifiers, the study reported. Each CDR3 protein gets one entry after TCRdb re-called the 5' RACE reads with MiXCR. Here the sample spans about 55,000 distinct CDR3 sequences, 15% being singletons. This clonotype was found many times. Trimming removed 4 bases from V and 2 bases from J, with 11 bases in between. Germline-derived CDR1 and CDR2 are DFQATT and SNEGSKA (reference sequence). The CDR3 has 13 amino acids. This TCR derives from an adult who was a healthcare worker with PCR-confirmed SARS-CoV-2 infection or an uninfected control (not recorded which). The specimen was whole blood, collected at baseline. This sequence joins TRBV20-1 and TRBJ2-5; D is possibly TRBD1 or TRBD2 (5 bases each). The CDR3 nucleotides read TGCAGTGCTATGGACGGGACGCAAGAGACCCAGTACTTC. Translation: CSAMDGTQETQYF.